This entry lists 21 T cell receptor beta chains sequenced from one sample in a study of blood T cell repertoires in COVID-19 (dated by TCRdb to the early 2020s). Libraries were constructed by the immunoSEQ multiplex PCR assay. In its TCRdb copy, this immuneACCESS table keeps in-frame sequences only and misses some clones. Where compared with another copy, unresolved V genes explain less than half of these, and the others have no known cause. The sample includes about 340,000 clones, with 86% observed a single time. The ten largest clones take up about 4.2% of the sample. The sequencing sample was made of PBMCs or T cells enriched from blood (not recorded which). The source of these receptors is a woman in her 40s with acute COVID-19.

The genes are TRBV5-1 and TRBJ2-3, with TRBD2 as a possible D gene (6 bases). Trimming took 7 bases from V and 6 from J, leaving 24 bases between them. CDR1 and CDR2 from the germline V gene are SGHRS and YFSETQ. The CDR3 is made up of 16 amino acids. CDR3 coding DNA: TGCGCCAGCCGCAACGGGGGTAGCGGCGCACCGGATACGCAGTATTTT. It translates to CASRNGGSGAPDTQYF.

The genes are TRBV9 and TRBJ2-6; TRBD1 matches 9 bases. CDR1 is SGDLS and CDR2 is YYNGEE in the germline V gene. V was pared by 4 bases and J by 2 bases, with 7 bases of the junction left unmatched. This CDR3 spans 17 amino acids. CDR3 region: CASSPRQGVTGANVLTF. CDR3 coding DNA: TGTGCCAGCAGCCCTCGACAGGGGGTGACTGGGGCCAACGTCCTGACTTTC.

V usage is TRBV19 and J usage is TRBJ1-5; TRBD1 is a possible D gene (5 bases). CDR1 is LNHDA, CDR2 SQIVND, per germline (reference sequence). V was shortened by 6 bases and J by 2 bases, with 20 bases between the two germline ends. CDR3 length: 17 amino acids. The CDR3 region has the DNA TGTGCCAGTAGACCGTCGGGGGGTACAATTGGCAATCAGCCCCAGCATTTT. Translation gives CASRPSGGTIGNQPQHF.

This chain joins TRBV18 and TRBJ2-7; 9 bases match TRBD1. V lost 2 bases, J lost 3 bases, and 5 bases stayed unmatched. The germline gives CDR1 KGHSH, CDR2 LQKENI. CDR3 length equals 15 residues. The CDR3 DNA reads as TGTGCCAGCTCACCAAGGACAGGGGCGAACTACGAGCAGTACTTC. As protein: CASSPRTGANYEQYF.

The chain employs TRBV6-5 and TRBJ1-2, with a weak D call TRBD1 (5 bases). Between the trimmed V and J ends, which lost 6 bases and 10 bases, there was a span of 18 bases. The length of the CDR3 is 13 residues. Germline V CDR1 and CDR2: MNHEY, SVGAGI. The CDR3 nucleotides read TGTGCCAGCAGCCCCGGGGGGGGGAGTGACTACACCTTC. It codes for CASSPGGGSDYTF.

This clone was seen a few times. The genes are TRBV11-2 and TRBJ1-2; maybe TRBD1 (6 bases). The CDR3 contains 16 residues. CDR1 SGHAT and CDR2 FQNNGV come from the germline V gene. The ends were cut back, 3 bases at V and 0 bases at J, with 14 bases in the middle. CDR3 sequence reads: CASSLNRDTANYGYTF. The CDR3 bases are TGTGCCAGCAGCTTGAATAGGGACACTGCTAACTATGGCTACACCTTC.

CDR3 DNA sequence: TGTGCCAGCAGTCGGACAGGGGGTAGCACTGAAGCTTTCTTT. It encodes CASSRTGGSTEAFF. V gene TRBV28 combines with J gene TRBJ1-1, with 10 bases lining up with TRBD1. Germline CDR1 MDHEN, CDR2 SYDVKM. After removal of 5 bases from V and 4 bases from J, the junction contained 4 bases not matched to a gene. CDR3 size: 14 residues.

The chain is built from TRBV7-2 and TRBJ1-5; the D is unclear. V was clipped by 1 base and J by 5 bases, with 15 bases between them. CDR1 is SGHTA and CDR2 is FQGNSA in the germline V gene. This CDR3 region has 16 residues. CDR3 nucleotide sequence: TGTGCCAGCAGCTTAGACGCGGGAATTCAGCATCAGCCCCAGCATTTT. As protein: CASSLDAGIQHQPQHF.

This clone has a handful of counts. The chain is built from TRBV5-8 and TRBJ1-6; no firm D call. Trimming stripped 0 bases from V and 9 bases from J, with 13 bases between. CDR1 and CDR2 (germline): SGHTS, YDEGEE. The CDR3 sequence is 15 residues long. The CDR3 spells CASSLERGRSSPLHF. The CDR3 DNA reads TGTGCCAGCAGCTTGGAGCGGGGTAGGAGTTCACCCCTCCACTTT.

V gene TRBV13 combines with J gene TRBJ2-1, with 12 positions matching TRBD2. The CDR3 is made up of 16 amino acids. CDR1 PRHDT and CDR2 FYEKMQ come from the germline V gene (reference sequence). V shed 3 bases, J shed 6 bases, and the junction held 6 bases outside the gene matches. This chain's CDR3 is CASSFPSSGRANEQFF. DNA for the CDR3: TGTGCCAGCAGCTTTCCCTCTAGCGGGAGGGCCAATGAGCAGTTCTTC.

This sequence joins TRBV6-1 and TRBJ2-7; no clear D gene. V was trimmed by 1 base and J by 7 bases, leaving 5 bases between them. The CDR3 extends over 11 amino acids. In germline, CDR1 is MNHNS, CDR2 SASEGT. CDR3 residues: CASSEGSEQYF. CDR3 DNA: TGTGCCAGCAGTGAAGGTTCGGAGCAGTACTTC.

The CDR3 spells CASSLVGTSGYNEQFF. CDR3 sequence (DNA): TGTGCCAGCAGCTTAGTCGGGACTAGCGGCTACAATGAGCAGTTCTTC. This chain connects TRBV11-3 to TRBJ2-1; 11 bases line up with TRBD2. The junction had 2 bases not matched to a gene; V was cut back by 1 base and J by 3 bases. This CDR3 has 16 residues. Germline values: CDR1 SGHNT, CDR2 YENEEA.

The chain employs TRBV5-4 and TRBJ2-1, with a possible D match to TRBD2 (5 bases). Germline V gene data show CDR1 as SGHNT and CDR2 as YYREEE (reference sequence). V dropped 0 bases and J dropped 10 bases, with 17 bases sitting between them. The CDR3 contains 15 residues. The CDR3 DNA is TGTGCCAGCAGCTTGGAAAAGAGGACTGGGTCCGAGCAGTTCTTC. Amino acids: CASSLEKRTGSEQFF.

The chain has TRBV6-2 or TRBV6-3 and TRBJ1-4; D is unclear. The germline V gene encodes CDR1 MNHEY and CDR2 SVGEGT. The CDR3 totals 15 residues. Trimming took 0 bases from V and 6 from J, leaving 11 bases between them. In DNA form, the CDR3 reads TGTGCCAGCAGTTACTCGAGGAGAAAAGATGAAAAACTGTTTTTT. Translating gives CASSYSRRKDEKLFF.

The chain employs TRBV4-3 and TRBJ1-2, with TRBD1 as a possible D gene (5 bases). Germline values: CDR1 LGHNA, CDR2 YSLEER. Trimming stripped 1 base from V and 1 base from J, with 13 bases between. CDR3 length equals 16 residues. CDR3 in amino acids: CASSQGGGQLNYGYTF. The DNA for the CDR3 is TGCGCCAGCAGCCAAGGGGGGGGTCAGCTTAACTATGGCTACACCTTC.

This clone has a single count. Other DNA sequences in this specimen translate into the identical CDR3. V and J are TRBV7-9 and TRBJ1-1; TRBD1 is a possible D gene (5 bases). The CDR3 is 12 residues long. V was shortened by 2 bases and J by 6 bases, with 7 bases between the two germline ends. CDR1 is SEHNR, CDR2 FQNEAQ, per germline (reference sequence). CDR3 nucleotide sequence: TGTGCCAGCAGCTTACAGGGTGCTGAAGCTTTCTTT. The encoded protein is CASSLQGAEAFF. Full variable domain (outside the CDR3, taken from reference TRBV7-9 and TRBJ1-1): DTGVSQNPRHKITKRGQNVTFRCDPISEHNRLYWYRQTLGQGPEFLTYFQNEAQLEKSRLLSDRFSAERPKGSFSTLEIQRTEQGDSAMYLCASSLQGAEAFFGQGTRLTVV.

J is TRBJ1-1 and V is TRBV28; D is undetermined. The CDR3 consists of 15 residues. V lost 2 bases and J 5 bases, leaving 15 bases between the germline ends. Germline V lookup: CDR1 MDHEN, CDR2 SYDVKM. CDR3 protein: CASSLGGGYRTEAFF. The CDR3, as DNA: TGTGCCAGCAGTTTAGGTGGAGGGTATCGTACTGAAGCTTTCTTT.

V and J are TRBV7-8 and TRBJ2-1; tentatively, D is TRBD1 or TRBD2 (6 bases each). CDR3 size: 16 residues. Germline-derived CDR1 and CDR2 are SGHVS and FQNEAQ. V shed 5 bases and J shed 4 bases, with 18 bases lying between them. The CDR3 DNA sequence: TGTGCCAGCAGCCAGGGGCGGGGCGGCCTTTACAATGAGCAGTTCTTC. Translated: CASSQGRGGLYNEQFF.

V gene TRBV7-9 combines with J gene TRBJ1-1, with 9 bases identical to TRBD1. Per the germline V gene, CDR1 is SEHNR and CDR2 is FQNEAQ (reference sequence). The V gene end was trimmed by 5 bases and the J gene end by 1 base; junction bases not matched to a gene: 5. This CDR3 spans 15 amino acids. The CDR3 DNA reads TGTGCCAGCAGCGGAACAGGGGGCCCGAACACTGAAGCTTTCTTT. It codes for CASSGTGGPNTEAFF.

This clone has more than one count but fewer than ten. The chain has TRBV15 and TRBJ2-1; 10 nucleotides agree with TRBD2. V was pared by 3 bases and J by 9 bases, with 23 bases of the junction left unmatched. The CDR3 totals 20 residues. CDR1 is LNHNV, CDR2 YYDKDF, per germline (reference sequence). As DNA, the CDR3 is TGTGCCACCAGCAGCCCGGGCCGGCTAGCGGGAGTAAGTGGATTGGGTGAGCAGTTCTTC. This sequence encodes CATSSPGRLAGVSGLGEQFF.

This rearrangement joins TRBV5-6 to TRBJ2-7; 7 nucleotides agree with TRBD1. Per the germline V gene, CDR1 is SGHDT and CDR2 is YYEEEE. This CDR3 has 18 amino acids. The trim removed 2 bases at V and 3 bases at J, leaving 17 bases unmatched. CDR3 amino acids: CASSFGLSGTARNYEQYF. The CDR3 nucleotides read TGTGCCAGCAGCTTTGGGCTCTCCGGGACAGCGAGGAACTACGAGCAGTACTTC.